This TCR beta chain was identified during a study of T cells in tuberculosis. Overall study findings and caveats: Some low-affinity tetramer-binding T cells may be absent from this sample.

Profiled with immunoSEQ multiplex PCR; TCRdb holds only in-frame clones, not every one. The sample includes 55,000 to 60,000 clones, over 75% seen only once; the top ten take 20% to 25%. This clone was seen a single time. Thawed, overnight-rested PBMC were stained with GMM-loaded CD1B tetramer, viability dye and anti-CD3, then sorted. C32 glucose monomycolate from Rhodococcus equi was loaded onto the CD1B tetramers. Tetramer-sorted PBMC had been CD14 monocyte-depleted before freezing. Each donor contributed roughly 92,000 sorted tetramer-negative cells. In germline, CDR1 is MDHEN, CDR2 SYDVKM. This CDR3 is built from 13 residues. V lost 7 bases and J 4 bases, leaving 11 bases between the germline ends.

The clonotype comes from an adult woman with latent tuberculosis. Sequencing input: CD1b-GMM tetramer-negative cells sorted from PBMCs. The genes are TRBV28 and TRBJ1-5; the D is unclear. DNA for the CDR3: TGTGCCAGCACTGGTCGGGGTAATCAGCCCCAGCATTTT. Translation gives CASTGRGNQPQHF. Full variable domain (rest looked up from reference TRBV28 and TRBJ1-5): DVKVTQSSRYLVKRTGEKVFLECVQDMDHENMFWYRQDPGLGLRLIYFSYDVKMKEKGDIPEGYSVSREKKERFSLILESASTNQTSMYLCASTGRGNQPQHFGDGTRLSIL.